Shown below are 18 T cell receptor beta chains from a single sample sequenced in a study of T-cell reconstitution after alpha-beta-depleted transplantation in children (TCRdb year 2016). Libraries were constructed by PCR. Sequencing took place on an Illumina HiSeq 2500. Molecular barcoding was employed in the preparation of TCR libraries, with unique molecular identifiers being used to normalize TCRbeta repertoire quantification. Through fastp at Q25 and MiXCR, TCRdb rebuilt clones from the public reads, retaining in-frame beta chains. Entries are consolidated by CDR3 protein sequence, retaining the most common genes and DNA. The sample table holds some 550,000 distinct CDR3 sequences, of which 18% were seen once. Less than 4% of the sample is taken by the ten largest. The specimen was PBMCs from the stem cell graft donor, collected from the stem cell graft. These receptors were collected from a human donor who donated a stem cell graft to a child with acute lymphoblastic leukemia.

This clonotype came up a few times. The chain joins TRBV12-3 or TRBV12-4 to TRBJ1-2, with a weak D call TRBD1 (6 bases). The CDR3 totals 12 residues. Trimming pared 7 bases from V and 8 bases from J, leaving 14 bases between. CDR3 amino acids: CASKRTGAGYTF. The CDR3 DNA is TGTGCCAGCAAAAGGACGGGGGCGGGCTACACCTTC.

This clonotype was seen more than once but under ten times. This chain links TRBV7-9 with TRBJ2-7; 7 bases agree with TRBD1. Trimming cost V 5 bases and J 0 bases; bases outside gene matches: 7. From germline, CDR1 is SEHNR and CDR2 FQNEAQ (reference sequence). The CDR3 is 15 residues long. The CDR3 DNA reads TGTGCCAGCAGCCCGCCGGGACAGAGCTCCTACGAGCAGTACTTC. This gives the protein CASSPPGQSSYEQYF.

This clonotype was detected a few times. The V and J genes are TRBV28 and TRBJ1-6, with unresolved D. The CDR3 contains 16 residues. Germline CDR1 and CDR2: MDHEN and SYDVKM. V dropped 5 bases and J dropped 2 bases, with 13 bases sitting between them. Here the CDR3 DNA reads TGTGCCAGCAGTCCGCAGAGAGGAACCTATAATTCACCCCTCCACTTT. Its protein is CASSPQRGTYNSPLHF.

DNA for the CDR3: TGTGCCAGCAGCCACGATACAGGGCTGGGCTATGGCTACACCTTC. Its translation is CASSHDTGLGYGYTF. The chain couples TRBV7-9 to TRBJ1-2, with a weak D call TRBD1 (6 bases). The V end lost 5 bases, the J end lost 4 bases, and 17 bases lay between the germline ends. The CDR3 covers 15 residues. Germline CDR1 SEHNR, CDR2 FQNEAQ (reference sequence).

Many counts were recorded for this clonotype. CDR3 sequence: CASSWSQGLAGIYEQYF. CDR3 coding DNA: TGTGCCAGCAGCTGGAGCCAGGGACTAGCGGGGATATACGAGCAGTACTTC. This chain connects TRBV5-6 to TRBJ2-7; 13 nucleotides agree with TRBD2. J was trimmed by 4 bases and V by 3 bases; bases with no gene match: 10. This CDR3 has 17 residues. Germline V lookup: CDR1 SGHDT, CDR2 YYEEEE. Full variable domain (missing parts from reference TRBV5-6 and TRBJ2-7): DAGVTQSPTHLIKTRGQQVTLRCSPKSGHDTVSWYQQALGQGPQFIFQYYEEEERQRGNFPDRFSGHQFPNYSSELNVNALLLGDSALYLCASSWSQGLAGIYEQYFGPGTRLTVT.

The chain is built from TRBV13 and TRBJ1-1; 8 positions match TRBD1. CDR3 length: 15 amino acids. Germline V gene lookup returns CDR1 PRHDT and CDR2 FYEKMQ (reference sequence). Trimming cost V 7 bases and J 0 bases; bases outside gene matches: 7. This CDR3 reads CASIQGANLNTEAFF. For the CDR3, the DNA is TGTGCCAGCATCCAGGGGGCTAACCTGAACACTGAAGCTTTCTTT.

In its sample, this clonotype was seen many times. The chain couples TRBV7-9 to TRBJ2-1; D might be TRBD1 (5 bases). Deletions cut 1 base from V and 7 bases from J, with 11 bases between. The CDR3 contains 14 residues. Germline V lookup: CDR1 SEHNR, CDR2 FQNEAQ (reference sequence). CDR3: CASSLVQGANEQFF. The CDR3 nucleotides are TGTGCCAGCAGCTTAGTGCAGGGTGCGAATGAGCAGTTCTTC.

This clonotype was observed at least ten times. The DNA of the CDR3 is TGTGCCAGCAGTCAGGGATCCACTGAAGCTTTCTTT. Amino acid sequence: CASSQGSTEAFF. The V gene is TRBV12-3 or TRBV12-4, the J gene TRBJ1-1, with D tentatively TRBD1 (5 bases). The V gene lost 5 bases and the J gene lost 4 bases, with 8 bases spanning the gap. This CDR3 region has 12 residues.

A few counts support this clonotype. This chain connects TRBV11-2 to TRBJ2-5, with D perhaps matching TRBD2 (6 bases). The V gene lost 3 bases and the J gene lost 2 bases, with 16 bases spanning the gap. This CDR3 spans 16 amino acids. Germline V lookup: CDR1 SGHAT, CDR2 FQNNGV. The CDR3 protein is CASSFISPGLQETQYF. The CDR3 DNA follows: TGTGCCAGCAGCTTTATTTCCCCGGGACTTCAAGAGACCCAGTACTTC. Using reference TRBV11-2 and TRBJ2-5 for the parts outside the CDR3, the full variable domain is EAGVAQSPRYKIIEKRQSVAFWCNPISGHATLYWYQQILGQGPKLLIQFQNNGVVDDSQLPKDRFSAERLKGVDSTLKIQPAKLEDSAVYLCASSFISPGLQETQYFGPGTRLLVL.

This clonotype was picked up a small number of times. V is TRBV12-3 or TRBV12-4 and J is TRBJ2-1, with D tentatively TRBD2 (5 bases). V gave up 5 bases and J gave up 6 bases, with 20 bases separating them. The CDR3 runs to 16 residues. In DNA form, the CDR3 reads TGTGCCAGCAGTAAAGGCGCGCTCAGGAGGAGCAATGAGCAGTTCTTC. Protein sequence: CASSKGALRRSNEQFF.

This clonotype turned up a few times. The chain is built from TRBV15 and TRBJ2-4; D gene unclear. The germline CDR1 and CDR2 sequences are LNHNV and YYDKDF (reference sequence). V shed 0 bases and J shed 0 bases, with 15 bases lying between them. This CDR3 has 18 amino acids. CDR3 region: CATSRDAPNSIAKNIQYF. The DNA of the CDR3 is TGTGCCACCAGCAGAGACGCGCCCAACAGCATAGCCAAAAACATTCAGTACTTC.

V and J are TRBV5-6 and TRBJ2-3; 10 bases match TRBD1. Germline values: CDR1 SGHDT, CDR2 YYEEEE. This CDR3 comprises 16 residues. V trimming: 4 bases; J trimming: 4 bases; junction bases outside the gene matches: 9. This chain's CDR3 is CASSGFGTGDSDTQYF. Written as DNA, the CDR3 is TGTGCCAGCAGCGGCTTCGGGACAGGGGATTCAGATACGCAGTATTTT.

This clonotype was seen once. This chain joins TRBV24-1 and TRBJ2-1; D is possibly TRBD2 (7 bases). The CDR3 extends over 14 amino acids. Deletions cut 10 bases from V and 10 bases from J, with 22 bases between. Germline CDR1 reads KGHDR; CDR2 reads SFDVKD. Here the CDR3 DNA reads TGTGCCACGGACGCGGGGGCGACCCTTCGCGAGCAGTTCTTC. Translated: CATDAGATLREQFF.

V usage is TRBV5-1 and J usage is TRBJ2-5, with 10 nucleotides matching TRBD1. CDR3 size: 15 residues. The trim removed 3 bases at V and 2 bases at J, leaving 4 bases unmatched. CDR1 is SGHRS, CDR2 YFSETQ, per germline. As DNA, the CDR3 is TGCGCCAGCAGCTCAGACAGGGGGCTACAAGAGACCCAGTACTTC. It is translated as CASSSDRGLQETQYF. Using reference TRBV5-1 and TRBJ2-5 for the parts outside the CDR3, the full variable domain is KAGVTQTPRYLIKTRGQQVTLSCSPISGHRSVSWYQQTPGQGLQFLFEYFSETQRNKGNFPGRFSGRQFSNSRSEMNVSTLELGDSALYLCASSSDRGLQETQYFGPGTRLLVL.

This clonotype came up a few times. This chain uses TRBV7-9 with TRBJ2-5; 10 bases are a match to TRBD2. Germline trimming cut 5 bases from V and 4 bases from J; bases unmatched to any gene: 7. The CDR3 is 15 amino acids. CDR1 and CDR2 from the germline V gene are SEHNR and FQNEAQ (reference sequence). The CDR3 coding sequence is TGTGCCAGCAGCCCAGGACTAGCGGTGGGAGAGACCCAGTACTTC. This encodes CASSPGLAVGETQYF.

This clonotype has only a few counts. The CDR3 DNA reads as TGTGCCAGCGGATTACAGGGTACTCTTTACTACGAGCAGTACTTC. Protein: CASGLQGTLYYEQYF. The chain carries TRBV6-5 and TRBJ2-7, with D possibly TRBD1 on 6 matching bases. This CDR3 region has 15 residues. Trimming removed 8 bases from V and 3 bases from J, with 20 bases in between. Per the germline V gene, CDR1 is MNHEY and CDR2 is SVGAGI.

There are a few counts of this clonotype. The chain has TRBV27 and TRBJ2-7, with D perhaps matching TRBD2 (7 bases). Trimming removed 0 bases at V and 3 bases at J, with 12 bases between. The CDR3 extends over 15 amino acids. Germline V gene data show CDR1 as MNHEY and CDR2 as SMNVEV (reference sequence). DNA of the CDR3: TGTGCCAGCAGTTTATCGGGCGGGGGCCTCTACGAGCAGTACTTC. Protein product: CASSLSGGGLYEQYF.

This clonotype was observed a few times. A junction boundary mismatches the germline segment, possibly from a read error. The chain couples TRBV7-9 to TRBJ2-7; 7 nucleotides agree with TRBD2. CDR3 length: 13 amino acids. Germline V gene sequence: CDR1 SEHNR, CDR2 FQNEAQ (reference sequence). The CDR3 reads CASSLAREITINF. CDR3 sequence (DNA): TGTGCCAGCAGCTTAGCGCGGGAGATTACTATAAACTTC.